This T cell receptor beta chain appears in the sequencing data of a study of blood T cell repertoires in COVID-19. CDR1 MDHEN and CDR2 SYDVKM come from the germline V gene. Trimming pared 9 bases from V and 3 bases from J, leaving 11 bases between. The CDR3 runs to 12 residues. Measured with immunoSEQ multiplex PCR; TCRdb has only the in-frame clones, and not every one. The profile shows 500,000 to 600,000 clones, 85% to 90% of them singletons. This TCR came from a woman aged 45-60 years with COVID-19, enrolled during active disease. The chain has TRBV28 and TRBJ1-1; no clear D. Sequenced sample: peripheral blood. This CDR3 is CASLSRDTEAFF. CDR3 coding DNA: TGTGCCAGTCTGTCGAGGGACACTGAAGCTTTCTTT.